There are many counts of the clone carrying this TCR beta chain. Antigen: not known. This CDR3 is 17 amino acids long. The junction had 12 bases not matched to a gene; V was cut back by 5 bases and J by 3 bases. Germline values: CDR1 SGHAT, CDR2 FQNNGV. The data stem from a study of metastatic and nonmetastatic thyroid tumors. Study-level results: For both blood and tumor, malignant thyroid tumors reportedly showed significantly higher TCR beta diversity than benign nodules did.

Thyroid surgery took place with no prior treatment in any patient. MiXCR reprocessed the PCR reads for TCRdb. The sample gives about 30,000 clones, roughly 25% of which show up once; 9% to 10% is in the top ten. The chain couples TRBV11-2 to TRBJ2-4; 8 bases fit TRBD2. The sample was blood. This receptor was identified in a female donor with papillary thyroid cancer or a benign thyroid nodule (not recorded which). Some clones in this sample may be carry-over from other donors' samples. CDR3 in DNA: TGTGCCAGCAGCGACCGGGGACTAGGTTTGGACAAAAACATTCAGTACTTC. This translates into CASSDRGLGLDKNIQYF.